These T cell receptor beta chains were read from a single sample in a study of T-cell memory formation after mild COVID-19. TCRdb analysed the 5' RACE reads with MiXCR anew, one entry per CDR3 protein. The sample holds roughly 380,000 distinct CDR3 sequences, under 30% seen once. The sequencing input was PBMCs or a T cell subset sorted from them (not recorded which). All receptors come from an adult woman who had mild COVID-19 (a few samples of this study predate the infection). Cell type and time point are not known. CDR3s include the opening cysteine and the closing phenylalanine or tryptophan. Each record gives: CDR3 length, J gene, V gene, D gene, clone size, CDR3 DNA, CDR3 protein. A D gene is named only where the DNA matches it firmly. Size is omitted from some rows. Given values are once, few, many or a class for expanded clones.

>17|TRBJ2-1|TRBV12-3/TRBV12-4|TRBD2|few
TGTGCCACCTCGGGACTAGCGGGGGAGAGCTCCTACAATGAGCAGTTCTTC
CATSGLAGESSYNEQFF
>18|TRBJ2-3|TRBV5-1|TRBD2|few
TGCGCCAGCAGCGATGGGACTAGCGGGGCCTATAGCACAGATACGCAGTATTTT
CASSDGTSGAYSTDTQYF
>15|TRBJ2-7|TRBV7-9|TRBD2|few
TGTGCCAGCAGCCCGCTGGGCGGACTAGCCGACGAGCAGTACTTC
CASSPLGGLADEQYF
>13|TRBJ2-2|TRBV29-1|NA|many
TGCAGCGTTGTTGACACGGAAACCGGGGAGCTGTTTTTT
CSVVDTETGELFF
>15|TRBJ2-1|TRBV5-5|NA|many
TGTGCCAGCACCTTGGAAGGACAATTTCACAATGAGCAGTTCTTC
CASTLEGQFHNEQFF
>16|TRBJ1-5|TRBV6-1|NA|few
TGTGCCAGCAGTGACTTCCTCAGGGTAGTCAATCAGCCCCAGCATTTT
CASSDFLRVVNQPQHF
>14|TRBJ2-3|TRBV7-7|NA|NA
TGTGCTAGCAGCTCAGACAGAAGCACAGATACGCAGTATTTT
CASSSDRSTDTQYF
>12|TRBJ1-3|TRBV30|NA|NA
TGTGCCTGGAGTGTAGCTGTAAACACCATATATTTT
CAWSVAVNTIYF
>13|TRBJ1-2|TRBV7-9|NA|NA
TGTGCCAGCAGCCCCATCGAGTTCCATGGCTACACCTTC
CASSPIEFHGYTF
>14|TRBJ1-1|TRBV12-3/TRBV12-4|TRBD1|NA
TGTGCCAGCAGTTTAACAGGGGTCAACACTGAAGCTTTCTTT
CASSLTGVNTEAFF
>15|TRBJ2-3|TRBV5-4|NA|NA
TGTGCCAGCAGGTGGACTGTGGGGAGCACAGATACGCAGTATTTT
CASRWTVGSTDTQYF
>13|TRBJ1-2|TRBV5-6|NA|NA
TGTGCCAGCAGCTCTCAGCCTAACTATGGCTACACCTTC
CASSSQPNYGYTF
>13|TRBJ2-7|TRBV12-3/TRBV12-4|NA|few
TGTGCCAGCAGTTTGTTAAGGGCCGGCGAGCAGTACTTC
CASSLLRAGEQYF
>15|TRBJ1-1|TRBV19|NA|NA
TGTGCCAGTAGTCCAATGTTTGCAGGGAACACTGAAGCTTTCTTT
CASSPMFAGNTEAFF
>13|TRBJ2-7|TRBV7-3|NA|few
TGTGCCAGCAGCGTAGGACTATCAGGCGAGCAGTACTTC
CASSVGLSGEQYF
>12|TRBJ1-2|TRBV7-9|NA|few
TGTGCCAGCAGCCCGCGGCGTTGGGGCTACACCTTC
CASSPRRWGYTF
>15|TRBJ2-2|TRBV6-1|NA|NA
TGTGCCAGCAGTGTCCCGACAAGGAACACCGGGGAGCTGTTTTTT
CASSVPTRNTGELFF
>14|TRBJ2-1|TRBV6-5|NA|once
TGTGCCAGCAGTAGCACCGCAATGGCCCAGGGGCAGTTCTTC
CASSSTAMAQGQFF
>15|TRBJ1-2|TRBV9|TRBD1|few
TGTGCCAGCAGCGTCGGACAGGGCGGGAACTATGGCTACACCTTC
CASSVGQGGNYGYTF
>15|TRBJ1-2|TRBV9|NA|NA
TGTGCCAGCAGCGTAGATGTGAGGGGGAGCGATGGCTACACCTTC
CASSVDVRGSDGYTF
>15|TRBJ1-1|TRBV7-9|TRBD1|few
TGTGCCAGCAGCTTGGTAGGACAGGGGAACACTGAAGCTTTCTTT
CASSLVGQGNTEAFF
>11|TRBJ1-2|TRBV25-1|NA|many
TGTGCCAGCAGTGGAGGGTATGGCTACACCTTC
CASSGGYGYTF
>15|TRBJ2-7|TRBV12-3/TRBV12-4|TRBD1|few
TGTGCCAGCAGACCCAACAGGGGGCCTTCCTACGAGCAGTACTTC
CASRPNRGPSYEQYF
>16|TRBJ2-3|TRBV4-2|TRBD1|NA
TGTGCCAGCAGCCAAGTGGACAGGGTTAGCACAGATACGCAGTATTTT
CASSQVDRVSTDTQYF
>15|TRBJ2-5|TRBV19|NA|NA
TGTGCCAGTAGTAAGTTCACGGCGGCACAAGAGACCCAGTACTTC
CASSKFTAAQETQYF
>14|TRBJ1-1|TRBV5-6|NA|few
TGTGCCAGCAGCTTGGGTGGAGTAGGCACTGAAGCTTTCTTT
CASSLGGVGTEAFF
>14|TRBJ2-3|TRBV10-3|TRBD1|NA
TGTGCCATCAGTCGACAGGGACCCACAGATACGCAGTATTTT
CAISRQGPTDTQYF
>18|TRBJ2-7|TRBV5-4|TRBD1|NA
TGTGCCAGCAGCTTGGGGGGGACACAGGGGGCAAGGTCCTACGAGCAGTACTTC
CASSLGGTQGARSYEQYF
>15|TRBJ2-3|TRBV5-1|TRBD1|NA
TGCGCCAGCAGCGACAGGGACAGAGGCACAGATACGCAGTATTTT
CASSDRDRGTDTQYF
>14|TRBJ1-2|TRBV19|NA|NA
TGTGCCAGTAGTATAGGGGTTGGGTCGAGCGGCTACACCTTC
CASSIGVGSSGYTF
>16|TRBJ2-7|TRBV3-1|TRBD1|NA
TGTGCCAGCAGCCAAGCCTCCGGGACAGGTTACTACGAGCAGTACTTC
CASSQASGTGYYEQYF
>14|TRBJ2-2|TRBV4-3|NA|NA
TGCGCCAGCAGCCCTCGGGGCGCTGGCGGGGAGCTGTTTTTT
CASSPRGAGGELFF
>15|TRBJ2-2|TRBV12-3/TRBV12-4|NA|NA
TGTGCCAGCAGTTTCGGGGGAATTGACACCGGGGAGCTGTTTTTT
CASSFGGIDTGELFF
>14|TRBJ2-7|TRBV5-1|NA|NA
TGCGCCAGCAGCTACGGGGGCCAAACCTACGAGCAGTACTTC
CASSYGGQTYEQYF
>14|TRBJ2-6|TRBV5-5|NA|NA
TGTGCCAGCGGCGGGGCGGTGGGGGCCAACGTCCTGACTTTC
CASGGAVGANVLTF
>15|TRBJ2-7|TRBV18|NA|NA
TGTGCCAGCTCAACACTAGCTGGCAGAACCTACGAGCAGTACTTC
CASSTLAGRTYEQYF
>18|TRBJ2-3|TRBV24-1|NA|NA
TGTGCCACCAGTGATCAGAGCGCTGGAGACAGGTTAACCCGTACGCAGTATTTT
CATSDQSAGDRLTRTQYF
>17|TRBJ2-5|TRBV12-3/TRBV12-4|TRBD2|few
TGTGCCAGCAGTCCGGGGACTAGCGGGGGGCGTTGGGAGACCCAGTACTTC
CASSPGTSGGRWETQYF
>17|TRBJ2-3|TRBV11-2|TRBD1|few
TGTGCCAGCAGCTTACTTTGGACAGGGATGATAACAGATACGCAGTATTTT
CASSLLWTGMITDTQYF
>16|TRBJ1-6|TRBV10-3|TRBD1|NA
TGTGCCATCAGTGGCCAACAGGGGGCGTATAATTCACCCCTCCACTTT
CAISGQQGAYNSPLHF
>16|TRBJ2-2|TRBV7-3|NA|NA
TGTGCCAGCAGCTTATTTCCTGGGACGGGGGCCGGGGAGCTGTTTTTT
CASSLFPGTGAGELFF
>14|TRBJ2-4|TRBV5-1|TRBD2|NA
TGCGCCAGCAGCCCCACGCGGGGGAAGAACATTCAGTACTTC
CASSPTRGKNIQYF
>12|TRBJ2-1|TRBV29-1|NA|few
TGCAGCGTCGTCTCGACTTACAATGAGCAGTTCTTC
CSVVSTYNEQFF
>16|TRBJ2-2|TRBV10-3|TRBD1|NA
TGTGCCATCAGGGCCCAGGGGGAAATCTTCACCGGGGAGCTGTTTTTT
CAIRAQGEIFTGELFF
>15|TRBJ2-5|TRBV4-1|NA|few
TGCGCCAGCAGCCAAGTGGGACTTCCCCAAGAGACCCAGTACTTC
CASSQVGLPQETQYF
>13|TRBJ2-2|TRBV7-2|NA|few
TGTGCCAGCAGCTCGAGAGGGGCCCGGGAGCTGTTTTTT
CASSSRGARELFF
>13|TRBJ1-2|TRBV29-1|NA|NA
TGCAGCGTTGATAGCCGGTTTAACTATGGCTACACCTTC
CSVDSRFNYGYTF
>16|TRBJ2-7|TRBV4-2|TRBD1|NA
TGTGCCAGCAGCCAACGGCAGCCAGGGGGCAACTACGAGCAGTACTTC
CASSQRQPGGNYEQYF
>12|TRBJ1-4|TRBV30|TRBD1|few
TGTGCCTGGAGTGTACGGACAGGTAGACTGTTTTTT
CAWSVRTGRLFF
>17|TRBJ2-1|TRBV20-1|TRBD2|NA
TGCAGTGCTAGAGATGTAGGTAGCGGGAGGGATCAAAATGAGCAGTTCTTC
CSARDVGSGRDQNEQFF
>15|TRBJ1-4|TRBV19|TRBD1|few
TGTGCCAGTAGTATTACAGGGGCGAAAAGTGAAAAACTGTTTTTT
CASSITGAKSEKLFF
>12|TRBJ1-2|TRBV6-1|NA|NA
TGTGCCAGCAGTGAAGAGGCAGATGGCTACACCTTC
CASSEEADGYTF
>15|TRBJ1-5|TRBV23-1|NA|few
TGCGCCAGCAGTCACCTCAGATCTCGGAATCAGCCCCAGCATTTT
CASSHLRSRNQPQHF
>16|TRBJ2-5|TRBV18|NA|NA
TGTGCCAGCTCACCAGGGACGGTTAGAATTCAAGAGACCCAGTACTTC
CASSPGTVRIQETQYF
>15|TRBJ1-1|TRBV9|NA|NA
TGTGCCAGCAGCGTAGAGGGACGGATGAACACTGAAGCTTTCTTT
CASSVEGRMNTEAFF
>14|TRBJ2-1|TRBV7-3|NA|NA
TGTGCCAGCAGCCCCAACCCAGGCACAGGGAAGCAGTTCTTC
CASSPNPGTGKQFF
>13|TRBJ2-5|TRBV7-8|NA|NA
TGTGCCAGCACCAAACCCAGGGGAGAGACCCAGTACTTC
CASTKPRGETQYF
>17|TRBJ2-7|TRBV6-1|TRBD1|few
TGTGCCAGCAGCGGAGTGACGGGACAGGGGTATAGGTACGAGCAGTACTTC
CASSGVTGQGYRYEQYF